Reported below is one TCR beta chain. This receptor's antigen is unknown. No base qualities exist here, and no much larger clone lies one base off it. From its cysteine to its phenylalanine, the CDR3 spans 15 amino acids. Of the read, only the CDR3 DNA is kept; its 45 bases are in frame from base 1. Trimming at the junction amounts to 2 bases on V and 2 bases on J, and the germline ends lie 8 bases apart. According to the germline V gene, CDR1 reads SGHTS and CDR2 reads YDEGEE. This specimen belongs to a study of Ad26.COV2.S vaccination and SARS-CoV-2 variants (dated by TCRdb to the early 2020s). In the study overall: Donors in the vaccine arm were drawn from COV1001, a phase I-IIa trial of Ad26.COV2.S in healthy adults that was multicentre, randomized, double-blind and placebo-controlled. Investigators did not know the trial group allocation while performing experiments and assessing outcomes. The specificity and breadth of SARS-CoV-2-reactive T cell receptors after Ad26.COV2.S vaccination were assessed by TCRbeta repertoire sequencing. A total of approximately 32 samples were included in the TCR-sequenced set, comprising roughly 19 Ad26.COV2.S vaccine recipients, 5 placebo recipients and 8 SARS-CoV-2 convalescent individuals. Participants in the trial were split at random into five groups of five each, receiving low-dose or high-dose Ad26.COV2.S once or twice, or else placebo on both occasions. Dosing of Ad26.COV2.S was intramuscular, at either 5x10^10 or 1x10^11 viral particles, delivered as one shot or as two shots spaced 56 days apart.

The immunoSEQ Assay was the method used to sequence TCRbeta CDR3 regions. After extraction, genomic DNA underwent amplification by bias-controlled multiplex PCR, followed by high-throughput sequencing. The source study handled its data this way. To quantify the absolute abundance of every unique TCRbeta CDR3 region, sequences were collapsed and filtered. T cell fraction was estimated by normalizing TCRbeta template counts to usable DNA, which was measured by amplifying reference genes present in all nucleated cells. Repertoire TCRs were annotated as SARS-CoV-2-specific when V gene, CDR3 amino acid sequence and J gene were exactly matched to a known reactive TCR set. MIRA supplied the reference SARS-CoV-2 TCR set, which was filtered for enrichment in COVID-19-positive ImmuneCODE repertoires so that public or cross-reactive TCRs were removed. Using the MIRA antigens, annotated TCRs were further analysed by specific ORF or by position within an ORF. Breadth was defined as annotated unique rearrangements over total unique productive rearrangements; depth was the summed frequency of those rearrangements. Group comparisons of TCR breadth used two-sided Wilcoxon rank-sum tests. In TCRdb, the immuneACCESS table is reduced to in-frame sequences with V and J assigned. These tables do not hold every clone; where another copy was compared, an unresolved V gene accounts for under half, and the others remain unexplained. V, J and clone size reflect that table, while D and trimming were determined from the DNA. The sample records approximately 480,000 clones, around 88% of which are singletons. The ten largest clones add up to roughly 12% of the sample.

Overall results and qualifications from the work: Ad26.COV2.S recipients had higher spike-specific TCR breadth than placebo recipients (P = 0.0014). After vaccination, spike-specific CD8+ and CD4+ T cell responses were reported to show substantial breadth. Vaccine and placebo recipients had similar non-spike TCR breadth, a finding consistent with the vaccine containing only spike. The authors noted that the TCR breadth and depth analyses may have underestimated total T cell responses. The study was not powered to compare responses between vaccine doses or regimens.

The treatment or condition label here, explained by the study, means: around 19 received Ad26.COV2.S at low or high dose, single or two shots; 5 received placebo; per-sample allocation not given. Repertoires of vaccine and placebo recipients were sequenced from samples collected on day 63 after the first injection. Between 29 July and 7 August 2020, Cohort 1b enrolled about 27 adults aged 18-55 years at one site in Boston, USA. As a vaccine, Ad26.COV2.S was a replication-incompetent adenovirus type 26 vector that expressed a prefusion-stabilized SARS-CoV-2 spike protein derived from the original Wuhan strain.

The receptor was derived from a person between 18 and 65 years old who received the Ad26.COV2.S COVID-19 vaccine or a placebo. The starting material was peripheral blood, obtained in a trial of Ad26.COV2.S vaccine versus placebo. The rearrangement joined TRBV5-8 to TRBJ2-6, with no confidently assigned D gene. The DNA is TGTGCCAGCAGCTTAGGAGTCGCTGGGGCCAACGTCCTGACTTTC. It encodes CASSLGVAGANVLTF.